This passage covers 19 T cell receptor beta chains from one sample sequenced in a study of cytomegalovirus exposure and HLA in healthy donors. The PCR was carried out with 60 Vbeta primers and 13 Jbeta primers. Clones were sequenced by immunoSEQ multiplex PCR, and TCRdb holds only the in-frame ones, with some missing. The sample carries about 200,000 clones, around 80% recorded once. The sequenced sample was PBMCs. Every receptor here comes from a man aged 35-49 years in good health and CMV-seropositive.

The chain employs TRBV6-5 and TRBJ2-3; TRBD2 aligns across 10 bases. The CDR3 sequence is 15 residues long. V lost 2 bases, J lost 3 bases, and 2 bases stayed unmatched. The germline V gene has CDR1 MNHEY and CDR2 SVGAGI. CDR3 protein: CASSYLAGVTDTQYF. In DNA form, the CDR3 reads TGTGCCAGCAGTTACCTAGCGGGAGTAACAGATACGCAGTATTTT.

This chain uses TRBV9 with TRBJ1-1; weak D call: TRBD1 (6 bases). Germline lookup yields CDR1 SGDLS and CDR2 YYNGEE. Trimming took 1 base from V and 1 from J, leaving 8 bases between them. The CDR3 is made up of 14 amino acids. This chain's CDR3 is CASSVRTENTEAFF. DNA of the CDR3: TGTGCCAGCAGCGTAAGGACAGAGAACACTGAAGCTTTCTTT.

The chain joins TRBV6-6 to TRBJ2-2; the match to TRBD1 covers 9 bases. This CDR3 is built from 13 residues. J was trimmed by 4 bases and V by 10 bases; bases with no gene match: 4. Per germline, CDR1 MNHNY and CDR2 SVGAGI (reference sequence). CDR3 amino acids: CATVTGGTGELFF. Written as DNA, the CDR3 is TGTGCCACCGTGACAGGGGGCACCGGGGAGCTGTTTTTT.

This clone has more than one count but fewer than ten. The CDR3 region is CASSFPTSGSSGELFF. CDR3 sequence (DNA): TGTGCCAGCAGCTTTCCTACTAGCGGGAGTAGCGGGGAGCTGTTTTTT. The chain uses TRBV5-4 and TRBJ2-2; 11 bases fit TRBD2. The germline V gene has CDR1 SGHNT and CDR2 YYREEE (reference sequence). J lost 7 bases, V lost 2 bases, and 7 bases had no gene match. This CDR3 is built from 16 residues.

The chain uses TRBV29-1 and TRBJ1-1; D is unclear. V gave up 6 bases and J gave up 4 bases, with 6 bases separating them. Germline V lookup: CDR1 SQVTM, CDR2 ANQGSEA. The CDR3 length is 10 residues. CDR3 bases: TGCAGCGTACTGGTCACTGAAGCTTTCTTT. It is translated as CSVLVTEAFF.

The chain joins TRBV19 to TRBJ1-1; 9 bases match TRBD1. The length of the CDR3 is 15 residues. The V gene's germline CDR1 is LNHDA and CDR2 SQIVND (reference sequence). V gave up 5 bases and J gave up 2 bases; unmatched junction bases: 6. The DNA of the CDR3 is TGTGCCAGTAGTCCAAGGGACAGGGCTAACACTGAAGCTTTCTTT. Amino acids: CASSPRDRANTEAFF.

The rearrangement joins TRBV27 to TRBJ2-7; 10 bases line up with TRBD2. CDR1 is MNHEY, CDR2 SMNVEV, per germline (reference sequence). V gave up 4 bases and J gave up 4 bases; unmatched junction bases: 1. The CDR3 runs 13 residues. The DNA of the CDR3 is TGTGCCAGCAGTTCTAGCGGGAGTTACGAGCAGTACGTC. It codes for CASSSSGSYEQYV.

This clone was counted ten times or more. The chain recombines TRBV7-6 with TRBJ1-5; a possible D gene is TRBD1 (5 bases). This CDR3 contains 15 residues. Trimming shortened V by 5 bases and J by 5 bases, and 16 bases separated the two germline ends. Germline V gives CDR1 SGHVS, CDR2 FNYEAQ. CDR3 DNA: TGTGCCAGCAGCATCTCTCAGGGAAGAGATCAGCCCCAGCATTTT. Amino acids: CASSISQGRDQPQHF.

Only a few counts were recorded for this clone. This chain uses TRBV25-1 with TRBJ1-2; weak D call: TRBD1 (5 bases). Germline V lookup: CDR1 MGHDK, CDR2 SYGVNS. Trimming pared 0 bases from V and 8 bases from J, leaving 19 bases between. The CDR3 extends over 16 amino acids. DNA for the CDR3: TGTGCCAGCAGTGAATATGGATGGGGAGGGGACGGCGGCTACACCTTC. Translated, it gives CASSEYGWGGDGGYTF.

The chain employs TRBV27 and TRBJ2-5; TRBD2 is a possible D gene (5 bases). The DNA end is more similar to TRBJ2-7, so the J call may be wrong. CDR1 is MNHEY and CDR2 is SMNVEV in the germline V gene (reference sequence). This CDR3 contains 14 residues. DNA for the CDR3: TGTGCCAGCAGTTCCCCGGGGTTACCCTACGAGCAGTACTTC. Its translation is CASSSPGLPYEQYF.

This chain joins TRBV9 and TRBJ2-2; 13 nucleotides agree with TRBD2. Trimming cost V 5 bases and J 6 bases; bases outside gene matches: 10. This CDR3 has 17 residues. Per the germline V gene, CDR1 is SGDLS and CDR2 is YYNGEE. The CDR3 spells CASSGNPGLAGPGELFF. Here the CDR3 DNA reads TGTGCCAGCAGTGGGAATCCGGGACTAGCGGGACCCGGGGAGCTGTTTTTT.

The CDR3, as DNA: TGTGCCAGCAGTGAAACGATCGGGACAGGGCTGAACACTGAAGCTTTCTTT. It codes for CASSETIGTGLNTEAFF. The chain recombines TRBV6-1 with TRBJ1-1; 9 bases align to TRBD1. The CDR3 extends over 17 amino acids. Germline V gene data show CDR1 as MNHNS and CDR2 as SASEGT. The ends lost 2 bases at V and 0 bases at J; junction bases unmatched: 7.

The CDR3 DNA sequence: TGTGCCAGCAGCTCCTACAGGGTTGGTGGAAACACCATATATTTT. Its translation: CASSSYRVGGNTIYF. J is TRBJ1-3 and V is TRBV5-4, with D possibly TRBD1 on 6 matching bases. From germline, CDR1 is SGHNT and CDR2 YYREEE (reference sequence). Trimming shortened V by 3 bases and J by 3 bases, and 13 bases separated the two germline ends. CDR3 length: 15 residues.

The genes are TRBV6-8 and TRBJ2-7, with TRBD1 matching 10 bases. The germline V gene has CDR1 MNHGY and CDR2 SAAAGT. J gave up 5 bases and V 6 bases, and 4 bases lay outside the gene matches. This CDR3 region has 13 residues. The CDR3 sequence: CASRAGQGDEQYV. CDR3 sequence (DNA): TGTGCCAGCAGAGCCGGACAGGGGGACGAGCAGTACGTC.

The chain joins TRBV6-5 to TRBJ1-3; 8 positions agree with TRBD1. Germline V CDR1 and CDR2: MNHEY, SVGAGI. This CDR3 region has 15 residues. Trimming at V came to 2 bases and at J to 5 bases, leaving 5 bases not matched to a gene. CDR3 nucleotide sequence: TGTGCCAGCAGTTACGGGCAGGGGGCTAGAAACACCATATATTTT. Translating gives CASSYGQGARNTIYF.

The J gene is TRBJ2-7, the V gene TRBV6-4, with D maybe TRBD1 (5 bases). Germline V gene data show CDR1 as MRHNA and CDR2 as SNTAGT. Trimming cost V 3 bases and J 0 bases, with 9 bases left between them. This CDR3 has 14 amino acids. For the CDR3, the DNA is TGTGCCAGCAGTGAACAGGCGAGCTCCTACGAGCAGTACTTC. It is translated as CASSEQASSYEQYF.

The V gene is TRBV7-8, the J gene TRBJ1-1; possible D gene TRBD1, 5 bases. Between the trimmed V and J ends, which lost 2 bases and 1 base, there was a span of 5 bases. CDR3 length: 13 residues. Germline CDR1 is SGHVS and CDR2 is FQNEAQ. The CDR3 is CASSLTGNTEAFF. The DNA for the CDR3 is TGTGCCAGCAGCTTAACAGGGAACACTGAAGCTTTCTTT.

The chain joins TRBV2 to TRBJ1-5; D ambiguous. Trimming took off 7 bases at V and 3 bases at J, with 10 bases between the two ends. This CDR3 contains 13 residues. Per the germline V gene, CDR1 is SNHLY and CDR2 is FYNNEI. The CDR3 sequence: CASTGFPNQPQHF. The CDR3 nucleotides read TGTGCCAGCACGGGTTTCCCCAATCAGCCCCAGCATTTT.

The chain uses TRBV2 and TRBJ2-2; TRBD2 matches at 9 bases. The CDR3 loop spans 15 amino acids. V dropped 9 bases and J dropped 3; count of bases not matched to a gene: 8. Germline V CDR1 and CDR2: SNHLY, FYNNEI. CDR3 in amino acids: CARQWTSADTGELFF. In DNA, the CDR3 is TGTGCCAGGCAATGGACTAGCGCAGACACCGGGGAGCTGTTTTTT.